This T cell receptor beta chain was sequenced in a study of shared clonotypes between healthy human individuals. General study findings and limits: In a few donors, around 4.5% of naive CD4 clonotypes appeared in common.

With respect to this clone: What it binds is unknown.

Using immunoSEQ multiplex PCR, the repertoire was profiled, and TCRdb retains in-frame clones only, with some absent. In the table there are roughly 2.2 million clones, 85% to 95% of which are singletons. V lost 3 bases and J lost 3; bases outside the gene matches: 16. The germline V gene encodes CDR1 SGHRS and CDR2 YFSETQ. The CDR3 runs to 18 residues. The source is a young man in good health. Some clones in this sample may be carry-over from other donors' samples. Sequenced material: naive CD4+ T cells from PBMCs. Indicated subset: CD45RA+ positively selected. The chain couples TRBV5-1 to TRBJ2-7, with 9 bases lining up with TRBD1. The CDR3 region is CASSSIPLPNRGHYEQYF. The CDR3 nucleotides read TGCGCCAGCAGCTCAATTCCCTTACCGAACAGGGGGCACTACGAGCAGTACTTC.